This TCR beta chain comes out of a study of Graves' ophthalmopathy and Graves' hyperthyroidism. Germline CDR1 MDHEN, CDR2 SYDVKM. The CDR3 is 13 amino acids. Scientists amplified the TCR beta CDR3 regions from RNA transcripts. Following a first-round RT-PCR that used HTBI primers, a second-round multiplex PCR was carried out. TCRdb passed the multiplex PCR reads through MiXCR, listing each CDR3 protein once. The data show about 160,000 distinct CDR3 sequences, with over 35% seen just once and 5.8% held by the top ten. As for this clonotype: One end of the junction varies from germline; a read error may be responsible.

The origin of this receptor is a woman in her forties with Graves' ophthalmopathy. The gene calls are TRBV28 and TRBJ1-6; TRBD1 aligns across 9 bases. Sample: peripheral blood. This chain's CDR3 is CASSGGQGFRVGF. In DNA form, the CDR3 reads TGTGCCAGCAGTGGGGGACAGGGTTTTAGGGTCGGGTTT.